The clone carrying this T cell receptor (beta chain) was seen many times. TCRdb passed the RT-PCR reads through MiXCR, listing each CDR3 protein once. The table shows about 8,300 distinct CDR3 sequences, with roughly 12% occurring only once. This sample is drawn from a study of patients and donors after allogeneic stem cell transplantation. Trimming removed 8 bases at V and 5 bases at J, with 9 bases between. Germline lookup yields CDR1 LNHDA and CDR2 SQIVND (reference sequence). The CDR3 runs to 12 residues. Sequencing was performed on blood, either unsorted or a sorted T cell fraction (not recorded which). The TCR comes from a human donor who was either an allogeneic HSCT recipient or a stem cell or donor lymphocyte infusion donor (not recorded which). It is not recorded whose cells these are; they may come from a transplant donor. The rearrangement uses TRBV19 and TRBJ1-4, with unresolved D. DNA of the CDR3: TGTGCCAGTCGGCGGCAGAATGAAAAACTGTTTTTT. As protein: CASRRQNEKLFF.